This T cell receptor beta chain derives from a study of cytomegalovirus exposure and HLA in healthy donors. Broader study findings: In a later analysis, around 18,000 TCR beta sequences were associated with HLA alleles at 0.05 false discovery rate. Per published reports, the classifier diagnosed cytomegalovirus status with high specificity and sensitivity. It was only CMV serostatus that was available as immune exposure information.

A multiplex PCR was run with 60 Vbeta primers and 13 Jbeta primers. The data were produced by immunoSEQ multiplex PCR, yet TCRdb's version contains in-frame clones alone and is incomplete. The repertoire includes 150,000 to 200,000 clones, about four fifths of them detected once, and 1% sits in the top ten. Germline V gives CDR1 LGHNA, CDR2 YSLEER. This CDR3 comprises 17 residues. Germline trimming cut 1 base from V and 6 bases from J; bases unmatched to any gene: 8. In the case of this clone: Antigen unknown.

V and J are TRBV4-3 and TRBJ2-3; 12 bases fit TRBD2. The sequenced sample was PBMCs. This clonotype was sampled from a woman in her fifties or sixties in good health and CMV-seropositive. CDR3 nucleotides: TGCGCCAGCAGCCAAGGGCTAGCGGGGGGGCCTACGGATACGCAGTATTTT. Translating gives CASSQGLAGGPTDTQYF.